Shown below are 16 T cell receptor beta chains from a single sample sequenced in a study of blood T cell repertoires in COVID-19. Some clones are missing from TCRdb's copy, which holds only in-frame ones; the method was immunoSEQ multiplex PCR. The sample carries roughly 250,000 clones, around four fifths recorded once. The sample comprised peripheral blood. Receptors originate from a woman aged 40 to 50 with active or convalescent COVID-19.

This chain's CDR3 is CASSEDGTGQETQYF. For the CDR3, the DNA is TGTGCCAGCAGCGAGGATGGGACAGGCCAAGAGACCCAGTACTTC. The V and J genes are TRBV9 and TRBJ2-5, with 8 bases identical to TRBD1. This CDR3 has 15 amino acids. CDR1 SGDLS and CDR2 YYNGEE come from the germline V gene. V was pared by 3 bases and J by 1 base, with 5 bases of the junction left unmatched.

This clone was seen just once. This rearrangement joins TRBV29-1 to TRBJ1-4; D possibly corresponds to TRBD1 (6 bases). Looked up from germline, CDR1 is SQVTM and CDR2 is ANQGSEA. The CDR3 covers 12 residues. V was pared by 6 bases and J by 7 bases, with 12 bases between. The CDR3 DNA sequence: TGCAGCGTCCGGGACACAGGTGAAAAACTGTTTTTT. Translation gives CSVRDTGEKLFF.

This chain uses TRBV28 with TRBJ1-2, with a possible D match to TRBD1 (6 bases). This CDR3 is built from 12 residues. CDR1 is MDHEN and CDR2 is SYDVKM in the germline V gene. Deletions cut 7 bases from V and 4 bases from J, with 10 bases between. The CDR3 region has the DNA TGTGCCAGCACCGACAGGAGCTATGGCTACACCTTC. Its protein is CASTDRSYGYTF.

In DNA, the CDR3 is TGCGCCAGCAGCCAAGTACAGGGGGCAAATCAGCCCCAGCATTTT. Translation gives CASSQVQGANQPQHF. V usage is TRBV4-1 and J usage is TRBJ1-5; TRBD1 agrees at 9 bases. Per germline, CDR1 MGHRA and CDR2 YSYEKL. V was clipped by 1 base and J by 4 bases; unmatched bases: 2. The length of the CDR3 is 15 residues.

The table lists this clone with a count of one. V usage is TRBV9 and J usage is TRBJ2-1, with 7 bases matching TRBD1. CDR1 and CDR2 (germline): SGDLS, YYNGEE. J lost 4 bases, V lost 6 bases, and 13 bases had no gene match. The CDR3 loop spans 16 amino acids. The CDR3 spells CASTKGAGGTYNEQFF. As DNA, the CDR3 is TGTGCCAGCACCAAGGGGGCTGGGGGTACATACAATGAGCAGTTCTTC. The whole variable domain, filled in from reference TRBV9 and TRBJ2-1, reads DSGVTQTPKHLITATGQRVTLRCSPRSGDLSVYWYQQSLDQGLQFLIQYYNGEERAKGNILERFSAQQFPDLHSELNLSSLELGDSALYFCASTKGAGGTYNEQFFGPGTRLTVL.

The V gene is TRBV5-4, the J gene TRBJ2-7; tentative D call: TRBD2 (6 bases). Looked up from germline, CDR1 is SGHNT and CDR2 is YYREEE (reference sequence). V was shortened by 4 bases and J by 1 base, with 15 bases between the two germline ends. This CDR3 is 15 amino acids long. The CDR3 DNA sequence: TGTGCCAGCAGCCCACGGGGGAAGGGGTCCTACGAGCAGTACTTC. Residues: CASSPRGKGSYEQYF.

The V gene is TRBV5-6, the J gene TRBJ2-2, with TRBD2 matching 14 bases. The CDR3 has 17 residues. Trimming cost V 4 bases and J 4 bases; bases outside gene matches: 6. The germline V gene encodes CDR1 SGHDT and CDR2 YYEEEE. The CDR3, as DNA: TGTGCCAGCAGCGGGGGACTAGCGGGGGCCCGCACCGGGGAGCTGTTTTTT. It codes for CASSGGLAGARTGELFF.

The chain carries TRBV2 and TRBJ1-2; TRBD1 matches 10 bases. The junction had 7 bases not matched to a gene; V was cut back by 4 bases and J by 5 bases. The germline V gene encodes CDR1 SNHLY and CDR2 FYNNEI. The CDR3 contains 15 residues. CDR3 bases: TGTGCCAGCAGTGGGGGACAGGGGAGCCGGTATGGCTACACCTTC. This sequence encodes CASSGGQGSRYGYTF.

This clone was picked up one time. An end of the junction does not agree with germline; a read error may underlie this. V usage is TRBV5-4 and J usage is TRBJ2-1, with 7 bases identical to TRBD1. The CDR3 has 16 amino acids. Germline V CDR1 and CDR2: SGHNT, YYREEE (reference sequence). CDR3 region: CASRLGGPSSYNEQFF. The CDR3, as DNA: TGTGCCAGCCGCTTAGGGGGCCCGAGCTCCTACAATGAGCAGTTCTTC. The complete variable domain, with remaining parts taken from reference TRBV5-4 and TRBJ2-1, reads ETGVTQSPTHLIKTRGQQVTLRCSSQSGHNTVSWYQQALGQGPQFIFQYYREEENGRGNFPPRFSGLQFPNYSSELNVNALELDDSALYLCASRLGGPSSYNEQFFGPGTRLTVL.

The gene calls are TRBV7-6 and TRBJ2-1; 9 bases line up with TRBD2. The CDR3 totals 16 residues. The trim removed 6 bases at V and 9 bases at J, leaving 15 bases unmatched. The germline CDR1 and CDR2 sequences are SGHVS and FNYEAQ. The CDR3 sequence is CASRPLAGGGYGEQFF. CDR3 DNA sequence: TGTGCCAGCAGACCTCTCGCGGGGGGGGGCTATGGTGAGCAGTTCTTC.

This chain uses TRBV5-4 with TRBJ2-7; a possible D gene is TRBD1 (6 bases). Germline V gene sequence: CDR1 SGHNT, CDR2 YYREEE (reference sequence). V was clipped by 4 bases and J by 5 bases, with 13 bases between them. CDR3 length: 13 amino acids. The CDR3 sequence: CASSKGQGNEQYV. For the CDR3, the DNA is TGTGCCAGCAGCAAAGGTCAGGGGAACGAGCAGTACGTC.

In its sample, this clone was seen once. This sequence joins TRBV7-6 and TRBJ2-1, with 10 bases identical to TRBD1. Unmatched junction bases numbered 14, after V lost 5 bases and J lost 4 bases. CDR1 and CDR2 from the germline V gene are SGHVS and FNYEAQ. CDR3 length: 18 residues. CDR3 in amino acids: CASSRAWGQGFPYNEQFF. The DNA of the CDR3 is TGTGCCAGCAGCCGGGCGTGGGGACAGGGGTTCCCTTACAATGAGCAGTTCTTC.

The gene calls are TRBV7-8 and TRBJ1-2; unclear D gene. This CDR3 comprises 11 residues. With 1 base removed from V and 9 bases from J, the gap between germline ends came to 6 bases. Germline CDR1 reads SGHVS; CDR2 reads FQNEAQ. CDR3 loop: CASSLDHSYTF. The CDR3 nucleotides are TGTGCCAGCAGCTTAGACCACAGCTACACCTTC.

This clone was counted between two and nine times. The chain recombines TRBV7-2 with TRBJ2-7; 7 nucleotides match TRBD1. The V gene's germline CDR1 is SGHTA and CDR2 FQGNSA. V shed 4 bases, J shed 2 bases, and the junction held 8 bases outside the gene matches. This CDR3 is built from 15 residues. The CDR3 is CASSSRQGSTYEQYF. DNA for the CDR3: TGTGCCAGCAGCTCCCGACAGGGAAGCACCTACGAGCAGTACTTC.

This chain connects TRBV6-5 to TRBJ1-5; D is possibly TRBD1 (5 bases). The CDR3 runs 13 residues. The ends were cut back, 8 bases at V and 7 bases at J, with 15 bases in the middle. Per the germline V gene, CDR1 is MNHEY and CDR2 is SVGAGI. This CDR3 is CASLAGQGQPQHF. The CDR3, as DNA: TGTGCCAGCCTCGCGGGGCAGGGCCAGCCCCAGCATTTT.

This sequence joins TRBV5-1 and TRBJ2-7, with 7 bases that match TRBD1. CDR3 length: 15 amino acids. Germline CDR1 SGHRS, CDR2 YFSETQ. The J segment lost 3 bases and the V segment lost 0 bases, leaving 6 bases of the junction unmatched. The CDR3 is CASSLDRGPLYEQYV. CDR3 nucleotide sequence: TGCGCCAGCAGCTTGGACAGGGGTCCCCTCTACGAGCAGTACGTC.